This entry lists 3 T cell receptor beta chains sequenced from one sample in a study of patients and donors after allogeneic stem cell transplantation. TCRdb ran MiXCR on the RT-PCR reads and lists one entry per CDR3 protein. This sample has roughly 960,000 distinct CDR3 sequences, with about a sixth found just once. Material for sequencing was blood, either unsorted or a sorted T cell fraction (not recorded which). The origin of the receptors is a human donor who was either an allogeneic HSCT recipient or a stem cell or donor lymphocyte infusion donor (not recorded which). It is not recorded whose cells these are; they may come from a transplant donor.

This clonotype has a count of ten or more. The rearrangement uses TRBV12-3 or TRBV12-4 and TRBJ2-5, with D possibly called TRBD1 or TRBD2 (5 bases each). V dropped 3 bases and J dropped 1 base, with 9 bases sitting between them. This CDR3 contains 14 residues. CDR3 protein: CASSLWDAQETQYF. The CDR3 nucleotides read TGTGCCAGCAGTTTGTGGGACGCCCAAGAGACCCAGTACTTC.

This clonotype was counted only a few times. J is TRBJ2-5 and V is TRBV5-6; the D call may be TRBD1 or TRBD2 (5 bases each). Germline V gives CDR1 SGHDT, CDR2 YYEEEE. The CDR3 runs to 13 residues. V was cut by 3 bases and J by 5 bases, with 11 bases left in between. The CDR3 region is CASSWAGTETQYF. The CDR3 nucleotides are TGTGCCAGCAGCTGGGCCGGGACGGAGACCCAGTACTTC. Filled out from reference TRBV5-6 and TRBJ2-5, the complete variable domain reads DAGVTQSPTHLIKTRGQQVTLRCSPKSGHDTVSWYQQALGQGPQFIFQYYEEEERQRGNFPDRFSGHQFPNYSSELNVNALLLGDSALYLCASSWAGTETQYFGPGTRLLVL.

This clonotype was recorded a few times. V usage is TRBV25-1 and J usage is TRBJ2-5; no clear D gene. V lost 6 bases and J 2 bases, leaving 13 bases between the germline ends. The CDR3 is made up of 14 amino acids. In germline, CDR1 is MGHDK, CDR2 SYGVNS. CDR3 bases: TGTGCCAGCAGCGGCTGGGAAAAACAAGAGACCCAGTACTTC. This sequence encodes CASSGWEKQETQYF. Combining the CDR3 with reference TRBV25-1 and TRBJ2-5 gives the whole variable domain EADIYQTPRYLVIGTGKKITLECSQTMGHDKMYWYQQDPGMELHLIHYSYGVNSTEKGDLSSESTVSRIRTEHFPLTLESARPSHTSQYLCASSGWEKQETQYFGPGTRLLVL.